These T cell receptor beta chains were read from a single sample in a study of PD-L1 blockade in urothelial cancer. TCRdb's table, derived via immunoSEQ multiplex PCR, lists solely in-frame clones and lacks some. The sample includes some 120,000 clones, less than 85% seen only once; the top ten take about 2.9%. Sequenced here: PBMCs, sampled around atezolizumab (anti-PD-L1) treatment. These receptors were taken from a man aged 50 to 59 with urothelial cancer. Each CDR3 is given with its conserved first and last residue. Fields, in order: CDR3 DNA, CDR3 protein, V gene, D gene, J gene, clone size. A D gene is named only where the DNA matches it firmly. The size of a clone is reported for some rows only, either as once, few or many, or as a class for expanded clones.

TGTGCCAGCAGTACTTTCGACAGGGAGTCTGGAAACACCATATATTTT CASSTFDRESGNTIYF TRBV6-6 TRBD1 TRBJ1-3 once
TGTGCTAGTGGTTTGGCCGCCGGGACTAGCGGCACCGGGGAGCTGTTTTTT CASGLAAGTSGTGELFF TRBV12-5 TRBD2 TRBJ2-2 .
TGTGCCAGTAGTCAATGGGGACAGGGAGGGAAGCCCCAGCATTTT CASSQWGQGGKPQHF TRBV19 TRBD1 TRBJ1-5 few
TGTGCCAGCAGCAAGAGGACAGGGAAGTACGAGCAGTACTTC CASSKRTGKYEQYF TRBV7-2 TRBD1 TRBJ2-7 .
TGTGCCAGCTCATCCGGGACTCCTAACTATGGCTACACCTTC CASSSGTPNYGYTF TRBV18 . TRBJ1-2 .
TGCGCCAGCAGCCGGGACATTGGGAACACTGAAGCTTTCTTT CASSRDIGNTEAFF TRBV5-1 . TRBJ1-1 .
TGTGCCAGCAGTTGGACAGGATTCTACAATGAGCAGTTCTTC CASSWTGFYNEQFF TRBV6-1 TRBD1 TRBJ2-1 .
TGTGCCAGCAGCACAAGGACGGAGGGAGAAGCTTTCTTT CASSTRTEGEAFF TRBV11-2 . TRBJ1-1 .
TGCGCCAGCAGCTTACAGGGGTCCACAGATACGCAGTATTTT CASSLQGSTDTQYF TRBV5-1 TRBD1 TRBJ2-3 .
TGCGCCAGCAGCGGGACAGGGACCTCCTACAATGAGCAGTTCTTC CASSGTGTSYNEQFF TRBV5-1 TRBD1 TRBJ2-1 .
TGTGCCAGCAGTTCTTCCTACGAGCAGTACTTC CASSSSYEQYF TRBV28 . TRBJ2-7 .
TGCGCCAGCAGCGTGACCAGGGGAGTTAACACTGAAGCTTTCTTT CASSVTRGVNTEAFF TRBV5-1 . TRBJ1-1 .
TGTGCCAGCAGCTTGATGCCTAGCGGGATCAAGAATGAGCAGTTCTTC CASSLMPSGIKNEQFF TRBV5-6 TRBD2 TRBJ2-1 .
TGCGCCAGCAGCAAGACCGGACAGGGACTTTTACCTGAAGCTTTCTTT CASSKTGQGLLPEAFF TRBV5-1 TRBD1 TRBJ1-1 .
TGTGCCAGCAGCCCTAGTTCGGGGGACAGCAATGAGCAGTTCTTC CASSPSSGDSNEQFF TRBV11-1 . TRBJ2-1 .
TGTGCCAGCTCCCGCGGACAGGGGGTAACCAACTATGGCTACACCTTC CASSRGQGVTNYGYTF TRBV18 TRBD1 TRBJ1-2 .
TGTGCCAGCAGTAGCTCTGCCAAAAACATTCAGTACTTC CASSSSAKNIQYF TRBV6-1 . TRBJ2-4 .
TGTGCCATCAGTCCTAGCGGGATCAATTACAATGAGCAGTTCTTC CAISPSGINYNEQFF TRBV10-3 TRBD2 TRBJ2-1 .
TGTGCCAGCAGCTCGACTAGATCAGCAGCAACTAATGAAAAACTGTTTTTT CASSSTRSAATNEKLFF TRBV7-9 . TRBJ1-4 .
TGTGCCAGCAGGGGGGGACAGGGGAAAGGCTACACCTTC CASRGGQGKGYTF TRBV28 TRBD1 TRBJ1-2 .
TGTGCCAGCAGCCGCGCGACAGGCGCCAATTCACCCCTCCACTTT CASSRATGANSPLHF TRBV9 . TRBJ1-6 .
TGTGCCAGCAGCCGCTCTAGCGGGAGAAACAATGAGCAGTTCTTC CASSRSSGRNNEQFF TRBV11-1 TRBD2 TRBJ2-1 .
TGTGCCAGCAGCCGGGGACTAGCGGGAGACGAGCAGTTCTTC CASSRGLAGDEQFF TRBV7-9 TRBD2 TRBJ2-1 once
TGTGCCAGCAGTTTGATAGCGGCGAACACCGGGGAGCTGTTTTTT CASSLIAANTGELFF TRBV27 . TRBJ2-2 .
TGTGCCAGCAGCCAACCCAGCGGGAGGGCCGGCAATGAGCAGTTCTTC CASSQPSGRAGNEQFF TRBV4-2 TRBD2 TRBJ2-1 .
TGTGCCAGCAGTTACAAGGTGTCGGGTAGTGAGACCCAGTACTTC CASSYKVSGSETQYF TRBV6-5 . TRBJ2-5 .
TGTGCCACCAGCAGAGATGAAGGGACTAGCGGGAGAAGGGTAACAGGGGAGCTGTTTTTT CATSRDEGTSGRRVTGELFF TRBV15 TRBD2 TRBJ2-2 .
TGTGCCAGCAGCCCCGCCGGCGGGAGGCCATCCCACGAGCAGTACTTC CASSPAGGRPSHEQYF TRBV11-2 TRBD2 TRBJ2-7 .
TGTGCCAGCAATAAACGGGACATTGCAACTAATGAAAAACTGTTTTTT CASNKRDIATNEKLFF TRBV2 . TRBJ1-4 .
TGCGCCATCCGGACAGGGGAGAGGTCGGACACTGAAGCTTTCTTT CAIRTGERSDTEAFF TRBV10-2 TRBD1 TRBJ1-1 .
TGTGCCAGCAGCAAAACGGGATCAGGCGAGCAGTTCTTC CASSKTGSGEQFF TRBV6-4 . TRBJ2-1 .
TGTGCCACCGAGGGGGGGCAGGGAGAAAAACTGTTTTTT CATEGGQGEKLFF TRBV28 . TRBJ1-4 .
TGTGCCAGCAGCTTAGCGAACAGGGGCTCTGGAAACACCATATATTTT CASSLANRGSGNTIYF TRBV7-2 TRBD1 TRBJ1-3 .
TGCGCCAGCAGCTTGGGACACGGCGATGAAGCTTTCTTT CASSLGHGDEAFF TRBV5-1 . TRBJ1-1 once
TGTGCCAGCAGTTTTTCAGAGAACACTGAAGCTTTCTTT CASSFSENTEAFF TRBV25-1 . TRBJ1-1 medium-sized
TGTGCCTGGACAGTGAACACCGGGGAGCTGTTTTTT CAWTVNTGELFF TRBV30 . TRBJ2-2 .
TGCAGCGTTGTGATGCGCGAGCAGTACTTC CSVVMREQYF TRBV29-1 . TRBJ2-7 .
TGCGCCAGCAGCCAAGGGGGGGGGCGCGGTGAAAAACTGTTTTTT CASSQGGGRGEKLFF TRBV4-1 . TRBJ1-4 .
TGTGCCAGCAGCTTAAGTTTCGGTACAGACGGCGGCTACACCTTC CASSLSFGTDGGYTF TRBV7-8 . TRBJ1-2 .
TGCGCCAGCAGCCCTTATCGACAGGGGGCCTTGGATACGCAGTATTTT CASSPYRQGALDTQYF TRBV5-1 TRBD1 TRBJ2-3 .
TGTGCCAGTAAAACAGGGGCAGGGGGCCCGGACACTGAAGCTTTCTTT CASKTGAGGPDTEAFF TRBV19 TRBD1 TRBJ1-1 .